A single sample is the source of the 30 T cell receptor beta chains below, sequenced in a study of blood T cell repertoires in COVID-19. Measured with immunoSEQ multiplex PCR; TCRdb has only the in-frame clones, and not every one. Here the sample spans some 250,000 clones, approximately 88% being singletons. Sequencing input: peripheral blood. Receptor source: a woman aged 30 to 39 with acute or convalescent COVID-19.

Written as DNA, the CDR3 is TGTGCCAGCAGTTATTACCTAGCGGGGACACGCGTACAGTACTTC. It is translated as CASSYYLAGTRVQYF. This chain uses TRBV6-6 with TRBJ2-7; 9 nucleotides match TRBD2. The CDR3 is 15 residues long. Germline V lookup: CDR1 MNHNY, CDR2 SVGAGI (reference sequence). J gave up 10 bases and V 3 bases, and 13 bases lay outside the gene matches.

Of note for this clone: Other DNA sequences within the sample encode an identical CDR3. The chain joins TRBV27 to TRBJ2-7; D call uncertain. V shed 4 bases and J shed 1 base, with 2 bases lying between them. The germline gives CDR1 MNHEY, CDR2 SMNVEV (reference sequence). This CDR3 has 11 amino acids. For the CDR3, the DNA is TGTGCCAGCAGTTCATCCTACGAGCAGTACTTC. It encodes CASSSSYEQYF.

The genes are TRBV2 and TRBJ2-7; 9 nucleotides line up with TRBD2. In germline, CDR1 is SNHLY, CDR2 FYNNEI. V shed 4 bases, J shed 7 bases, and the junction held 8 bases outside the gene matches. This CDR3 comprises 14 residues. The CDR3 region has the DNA TGTGCCAGCAGTGTAGTAGCGGGAGCGGGTGAGCAGTACTTC. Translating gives CASSVVAGAGEQYF.

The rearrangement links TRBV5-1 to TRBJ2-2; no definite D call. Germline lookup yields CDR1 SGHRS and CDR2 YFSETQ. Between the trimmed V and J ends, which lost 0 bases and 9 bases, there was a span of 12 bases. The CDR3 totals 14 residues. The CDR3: CASSLAKSGRELFF. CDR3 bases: TGCGCCAGCAGCTTGGCCAAGTCGGGTCGGGAGCTGTTTTTT.

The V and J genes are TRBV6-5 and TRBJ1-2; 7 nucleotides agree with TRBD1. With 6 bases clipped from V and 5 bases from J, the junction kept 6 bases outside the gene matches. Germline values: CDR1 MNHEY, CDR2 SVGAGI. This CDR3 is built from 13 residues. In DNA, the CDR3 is TGTGCCAGCAGCCTCACAGGGGAGTATGGCTACACCTTC. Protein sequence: CASSLTGEYGYTF.

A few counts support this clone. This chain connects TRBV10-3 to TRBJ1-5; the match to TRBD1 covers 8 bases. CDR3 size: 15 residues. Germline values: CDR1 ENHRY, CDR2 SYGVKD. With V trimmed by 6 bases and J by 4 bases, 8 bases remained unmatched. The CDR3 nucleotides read TGTGCCATCAGCCCCGACAGGGGAAGAAATCAGCCCCAGCATTTT. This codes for CAISPDRGRNQPQHF.

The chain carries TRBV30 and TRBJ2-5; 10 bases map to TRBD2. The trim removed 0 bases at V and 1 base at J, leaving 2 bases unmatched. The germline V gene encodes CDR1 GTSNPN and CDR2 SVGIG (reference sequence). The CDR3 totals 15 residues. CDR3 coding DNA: TGTGCCTGGAGTGTACTAGCGGGGACCCAAGAGACCCAGTACTTC. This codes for CAWSVLAGTQETQYF. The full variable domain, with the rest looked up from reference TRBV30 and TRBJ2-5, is SQTIHQWPATLVQPVGSPLSLECTVEGTSNPNLYWYRQAAGRGLQLLFYSVGIGQISSEVPQNLSASRPQDRQFILSSKKLLLSDSGFYLCAWSVLAGTQETQYFGPGTRLLVL.

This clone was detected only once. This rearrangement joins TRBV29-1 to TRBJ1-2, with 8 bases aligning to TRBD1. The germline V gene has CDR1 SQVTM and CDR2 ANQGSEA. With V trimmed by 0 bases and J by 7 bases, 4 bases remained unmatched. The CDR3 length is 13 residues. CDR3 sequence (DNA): TGCAGCGTTGAAGACAGGGGGCCCGGTGGCTACACCTTC. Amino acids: CSVEDRGPGGYTF.

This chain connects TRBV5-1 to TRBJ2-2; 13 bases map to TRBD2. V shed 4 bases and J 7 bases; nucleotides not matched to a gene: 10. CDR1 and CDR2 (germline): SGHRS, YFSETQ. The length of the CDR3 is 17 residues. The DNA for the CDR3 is TGCGCCAGCAGCGGGAGGACTAGCGGGAGCTCAGGCGGGGAGCTGTTTTTT. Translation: CASSGRTSGSSGGELFF.

The CDR3 loop reads CASSFGTATPGELFF. The CDR3 DNA sequence: TGCGCCAGCAGCTTTGGGACAGCCACCCCGGGGGAGCTGTTTTTT. This chain uses TRBV5-1 with TRBJ2-2, with TRBD1 matching over 7 bases. This CDR3 comprises 15 residues. Looked up from germline, CDR1 is SGHRS and CDR2 is YFSETQ. The V segment lost 2 bases and the J segment 8 bases; nucleotides outside the gene matches: 9.

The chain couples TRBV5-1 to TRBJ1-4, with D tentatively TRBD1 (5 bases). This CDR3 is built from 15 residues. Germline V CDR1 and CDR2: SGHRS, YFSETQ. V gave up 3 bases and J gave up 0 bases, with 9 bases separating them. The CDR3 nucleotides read TGCGCCAGCAGCTGGGGGAGGGCAACTAATGAAAAACTGTTTTTT. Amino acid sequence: CASSWGRATNEKLFF.

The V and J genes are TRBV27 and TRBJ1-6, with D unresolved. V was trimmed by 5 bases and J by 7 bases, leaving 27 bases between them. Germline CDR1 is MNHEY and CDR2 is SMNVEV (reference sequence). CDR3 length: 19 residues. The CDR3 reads CASSKRRFGEERANSPLHF. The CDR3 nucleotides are TGTGCCAGCAGTAAACGCCGCTTCGGCGAGGAGCGGGCCAATTCACCCCTCCACTTT.

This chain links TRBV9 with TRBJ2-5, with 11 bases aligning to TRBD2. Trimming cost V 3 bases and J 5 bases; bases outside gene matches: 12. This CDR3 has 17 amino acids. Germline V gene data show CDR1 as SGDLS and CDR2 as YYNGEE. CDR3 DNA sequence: TGTGCCAGCAGCGAGGGTATCTTAGCGGGAGGGCTGGAGACCCAGTACTTC. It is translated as CASSEGILAGGLETQYF.

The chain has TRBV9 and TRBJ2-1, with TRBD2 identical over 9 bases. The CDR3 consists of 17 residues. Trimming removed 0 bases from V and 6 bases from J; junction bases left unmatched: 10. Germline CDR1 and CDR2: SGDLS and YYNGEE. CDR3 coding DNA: TGTGCCAGCAGCGTAGGTGGGGGGGGACTAGCTCCCAATGAGCAGTTCTTC. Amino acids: CASSVGGGGLAPNEQFF.

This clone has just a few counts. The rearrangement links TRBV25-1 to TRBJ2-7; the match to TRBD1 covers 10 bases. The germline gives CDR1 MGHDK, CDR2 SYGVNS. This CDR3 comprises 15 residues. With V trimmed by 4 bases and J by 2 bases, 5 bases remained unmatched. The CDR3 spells CASSAGTGVPYEQYF. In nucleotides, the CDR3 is TGTGCCAGCAGTGCCGGGACAGGGGTTCCCTACGAGCAGTACTTC.

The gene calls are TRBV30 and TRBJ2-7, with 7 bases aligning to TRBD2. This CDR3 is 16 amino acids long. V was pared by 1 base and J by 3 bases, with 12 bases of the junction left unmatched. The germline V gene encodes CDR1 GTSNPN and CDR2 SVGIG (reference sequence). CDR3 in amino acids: CAWSASGLAALYEQYF. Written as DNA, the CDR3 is TGTGCCTGGAGTGCCTCGGGGCTAGCGGCCCTCTACGAGCAGTACTTC. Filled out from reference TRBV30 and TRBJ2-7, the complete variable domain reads SQTIHQWPATLVQPVGSPLSLECTVEGTSNPNLYWYRQAAGRGLQLLFYSVGIGQISSEVPQNLSASRPQDRQFILSSKKLLLSDSGFYLCAWSASGLAALYEQYFGPGTRLTVT.

CDR3 nucleotides: TGTGCCACCAGCAGAGCCGAAAGAAGCTCGCAGTACTTC. It translates to CATSRAERSSQYF. The rearrangement links TRBV15 to TRBJ2-7, with D uncertain. Germline-derived CDR1 and CDR2 are LNHNV and YYDKDF (reference sequence). V shed 1 base and J shed 9 bases, with 13 bases lying between them. This CDR3 has 13 amino acids.

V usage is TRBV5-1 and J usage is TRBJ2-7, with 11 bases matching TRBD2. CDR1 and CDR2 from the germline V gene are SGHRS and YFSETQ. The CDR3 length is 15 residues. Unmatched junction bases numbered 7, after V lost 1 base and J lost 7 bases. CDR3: CASSLTLAGAREQYF. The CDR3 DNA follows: TGCGCCAGCAGCTTGACACTAGCGGGAGCTAGGGAGCAGTACTTC.

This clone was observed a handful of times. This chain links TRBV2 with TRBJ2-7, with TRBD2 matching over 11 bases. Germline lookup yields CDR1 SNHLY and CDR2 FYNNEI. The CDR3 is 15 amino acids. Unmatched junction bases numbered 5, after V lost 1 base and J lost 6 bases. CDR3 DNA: TGTGCCAGCAGTGAAGAGGTAGCGGGAGGGCCCGAGCAGTACTTC. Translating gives CASSEEVAGGPEQYF.

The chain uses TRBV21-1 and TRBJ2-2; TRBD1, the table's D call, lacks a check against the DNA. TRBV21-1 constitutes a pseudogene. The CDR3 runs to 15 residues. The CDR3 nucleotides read TGTGCCAGCAGCCATCGCAGGGGAAGGACCGGGGAGCTGTTTTTT. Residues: CASSHRRGRTGELFF.

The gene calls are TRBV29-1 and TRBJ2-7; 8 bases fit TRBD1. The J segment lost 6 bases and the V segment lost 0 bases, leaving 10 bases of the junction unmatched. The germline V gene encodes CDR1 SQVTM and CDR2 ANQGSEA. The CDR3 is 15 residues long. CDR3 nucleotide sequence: TGCAGCGTTGAAGATCAGGGGGACAGGTCTTTCGAGCAGTACTTC. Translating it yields CSVEDQGDRSFEQYF.

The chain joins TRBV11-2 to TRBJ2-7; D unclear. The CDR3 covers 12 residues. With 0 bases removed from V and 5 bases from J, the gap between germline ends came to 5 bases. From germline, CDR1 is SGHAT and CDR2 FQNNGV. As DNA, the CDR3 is TGTGCCAGCAGCTTAGATTGGCACGAGCAGTACTTC. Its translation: CASSLDWHEQYF.

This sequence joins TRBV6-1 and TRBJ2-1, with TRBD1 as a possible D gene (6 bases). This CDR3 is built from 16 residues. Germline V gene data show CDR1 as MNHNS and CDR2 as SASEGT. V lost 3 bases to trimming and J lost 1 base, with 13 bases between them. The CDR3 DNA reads TGTGCCAGCAGTGATTGGGGGACAACTTCCTACAATGAGCAGTTCTTC. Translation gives CASSDWGTTSYNEQFF.

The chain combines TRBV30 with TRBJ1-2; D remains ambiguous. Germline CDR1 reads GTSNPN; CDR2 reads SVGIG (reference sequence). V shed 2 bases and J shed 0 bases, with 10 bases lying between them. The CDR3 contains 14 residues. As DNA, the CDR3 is TGTGCCTGGAGTACAGCACGGACTAACTATGGCTACACCTTC. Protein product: CAWSTARTNYGYTF.

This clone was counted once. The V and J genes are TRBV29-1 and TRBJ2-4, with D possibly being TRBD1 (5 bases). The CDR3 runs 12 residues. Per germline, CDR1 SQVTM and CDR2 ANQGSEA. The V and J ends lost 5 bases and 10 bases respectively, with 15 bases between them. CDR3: CSVLAGSRIQYF. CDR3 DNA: TGCAGCGTTCTGGCAGGGTCGCGGATTCAGTACTTC. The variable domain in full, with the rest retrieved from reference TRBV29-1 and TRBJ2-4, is SAVISQKPSRDICQRGTSLTIQCQVDSQVTMMFWYRQQPGQSLTLIATANQGSEATYESGFVIDKFPISRPNLTFSTLTVSNMSPEDSSIYLCSVLAGSRIQYFGAGTRLSVL.

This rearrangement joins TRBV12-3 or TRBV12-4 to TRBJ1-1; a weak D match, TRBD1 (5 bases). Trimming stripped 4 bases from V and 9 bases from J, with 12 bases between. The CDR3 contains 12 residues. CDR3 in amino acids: CASSSRQTQAFF. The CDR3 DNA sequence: TGTGCCAGCAGTTCCCGACAGACCCAAGCTTTCTTT.

In nucleotides, the CDR3 is TGCGCCAGCAGCGGGGGACAGGGGGCAAACATTCAGTACTTC. Its translation: CASSGGQGANIQYF. The V and J genes are TRBV5-1 and TRBJ2-4, with 12 bases matching TRBD1. Germline CDR1 is SGHRS and CDR2 is YFSETQ. The CDR3 sequence is 14 residues long. The J segment lost 6 bases and the V segment lost 4 bases, leaving 2 bases of the junction unmatched.

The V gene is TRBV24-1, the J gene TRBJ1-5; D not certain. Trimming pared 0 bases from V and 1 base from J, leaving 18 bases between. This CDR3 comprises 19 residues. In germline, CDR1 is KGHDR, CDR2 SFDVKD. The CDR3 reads CATSDLGRERRMSNQPQHF. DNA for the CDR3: TGTGCCACCAGTGATTTGGGCCGGGAAAGGAGGATGAGCAATCAGCCCCAGCATTTT.

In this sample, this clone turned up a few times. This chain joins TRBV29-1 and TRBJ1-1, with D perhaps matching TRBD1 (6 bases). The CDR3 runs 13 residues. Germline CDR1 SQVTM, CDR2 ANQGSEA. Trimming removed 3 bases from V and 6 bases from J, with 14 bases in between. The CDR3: CSVDSGDGAEAFF. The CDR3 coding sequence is TGCAGCGTTGACTCAGGGGACGGGGCTGAAGCTTTCTTT.

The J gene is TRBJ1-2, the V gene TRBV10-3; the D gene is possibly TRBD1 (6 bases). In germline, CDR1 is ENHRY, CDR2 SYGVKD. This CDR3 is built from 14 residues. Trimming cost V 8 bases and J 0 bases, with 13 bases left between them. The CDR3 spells CAIADTGTNYGYTF. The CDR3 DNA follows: TGTGCCATCGCGGATACAGGGACTAACTATGGCTACACCTTC.